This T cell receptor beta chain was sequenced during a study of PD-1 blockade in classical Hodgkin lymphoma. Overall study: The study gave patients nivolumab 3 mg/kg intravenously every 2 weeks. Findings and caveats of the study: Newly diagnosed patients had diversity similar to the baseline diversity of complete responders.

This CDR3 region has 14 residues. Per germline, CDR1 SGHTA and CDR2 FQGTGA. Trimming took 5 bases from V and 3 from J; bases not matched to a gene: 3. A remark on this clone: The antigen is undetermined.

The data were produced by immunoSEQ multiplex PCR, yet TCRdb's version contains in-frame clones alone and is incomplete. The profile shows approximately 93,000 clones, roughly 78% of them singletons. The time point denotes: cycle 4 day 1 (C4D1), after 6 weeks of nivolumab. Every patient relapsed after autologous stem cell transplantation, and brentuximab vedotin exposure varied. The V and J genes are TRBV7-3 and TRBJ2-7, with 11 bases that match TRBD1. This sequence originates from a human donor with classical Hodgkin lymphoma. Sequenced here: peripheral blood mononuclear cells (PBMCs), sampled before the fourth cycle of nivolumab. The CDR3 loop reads CASSTGQGDYEQYF. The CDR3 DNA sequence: TGTGCCAGCAGCACGGGACAGGGGGACTACGAGCAGTACTTC.